The following is a TCR beta chain sequence with its context. This clone is a singleton in its sample. Its antigen is currently not known. No base-level quality is on record; no much larger clone is a single base apart. Donors were healthy HIV-negative adults with no recently reported acute infections or vaccinations. Only Caucasian adults living in Nashville, Tennessee, USA were represented among the donors. CD4+ T cells were enriched by magnetic negative selection; naive cells were then positively selected on CD45RA, and the negative fraction formed the memory subset. After blood collection by leukapheresis, PBMCs were isolated using Ficoll-Histopaque density gradient centrifugation and then cryopreserved in the vapor phase of liquid nitrogen. Purity and quantity of every magnetically sorted T cell population were checked by analytical flow cytometry. From each sorted fraction, genomic DNA was isolated and quantified by UV absorbance on a Nanodrop 2000c.

This sample is drawn from a study of shared clonotypes between healthy human individuals (dated by TCRdb to 2018 to 2020). General notes on the study: The cohort comprised two women and a few men aged 18 to 49 years. The study deeply sequenced blood TCR repertoires of five healthy adults to estimate repertoire size and the extent of clonotype sharing between individuals. For each donor, CD4 naive and CD4 memory were each given three plates, CD8 naive was given two plates, and CD8 memory was given one plate. To increase sequencing depth and limit assay-specific biases, different laboratories used diverse techniques to prepare libraries and sequence TCR repertoires. Each donor's leukapheresis produced roughly between roughly 0.94 and 9.5 billion PBMCs. What the work shows at the level of the full study, not this receptor alone: Clonotypes shared by all four sorted-subset donors showed higher generation probabilities than non-shared clonotypes. When a few donors were compared, the shared fraction of clonotypes was about 5% for naive CD4, approximately 3.5% for naive CD8, 2.3% for memory CD4, and 0.3% to 0.5% for memory CD8. Based on pairwise subsampling, the degree of clonotype sharing among donors was expected to be affected by sequencing depth. Because the study included a small number of donors, the genetic and exposure-history diversity represented was limited. Only blood was sampled, and tissue TCR repertoires likely differ from those in blood. Even with the large sequencing depth, rarefaction of the sorted-subset datasets indicated that sequencing was incomplete. Estimated clonotype richness was generally larger for naive than for memory subsets.

Using the deep immunoSEQ assay, TCR CDR3 regions were amplified from genomic DNA by multiplex PCR. For each cell subset, the extracted genomic DNA was distributed evenly across all wells of several immunoSEQ 96-well plates, and each plate served as one replicate. Each replicate PCR for sorted subsets received approximately 200 ng genomic DNA, equal to tens of thousands of T cell genomes. The purified libraries were quantified using a Qubit 3.0 fluorometer, sized with a Bioanalyzer 2100, and then quantified again using the KAPA Library Quantification kit. Every immunoSEQ 96-well plate was sequenced on a separate single-read 150-cycle Illumina NextSeq 550 flow cell. The paper's processing steps were these. Because only junctional sequences without quality scores were contained in the immunoSEQ output, filtering matching that applied to full-length reads could not be performed. Sequences were annotated with PyIR, a Python wrapper for IgBLAST v1.9, using IMGT germline references to assign V/J genes and CDR3. Any read was removed if the V/J assignment was weak (E-value above 1e-6), the CDR3 was missing, or the read contained stop codons, out-of-frame junctions, or ambiguous translated residues. V3J clonotypes were defined by identical inferred V gene, J gene, and CDR3 amino acid sequence. Percentage overlap between repertoires was computed as shared unique clonotypes divided by the size of the smaller repertoire. Richness of each repertoire was evaluated using RTK rarefaction, the Chao1 estimator, and Recon v2.1 estimates of unobserved clonotypes. For all TCRbeta clonotypes obtained by the gDNA method from several donors, generation probabilities were computed with OLGA. In its TCRdb copy, this immuneACCESS table keeps in-frame sequences only and misses some clones. Where compared with another copy, unresolved V genes explain less than half of these, and the others have no known cause. Clone size and V and J calls were adopted from that table, with D and trimming inferred from the DNA. Recorded for this sample are some 2,100,000 clones; under 97% of them occurred a single time. The ten largest clones represent roughly 0.13% of the sample.

Reading the germline V gene gives CDR1 MNHEY and CDR2 SVGAGI. Spanning cysteine to phenylalanine, the CDR3 consists of 14 amino acids. Only CDR3 DNA is held: 42 bases, read in frame from base 1. Trimming removed 4 bases from V and 1 base from J, leaving 10 bases between the germline ends. Sequenced material: naive CD4+ T cells sorted from blood. This specimen's cell subset or site label, per the study, means: CD45RA+ positively selected. The TCR originated in a man aged 18 to 30 in good health. Rearrangement joined TRBV6-5 to TRBJ1-1, with the identity of the D gene unclear. CDR3 loop: CASSLEAGNTEAFF. The nucleotide sequence reads as follows: TGTGCCAGCAGTTTAGAAGCGGGGAACACTGAAGCTTTCTTT.